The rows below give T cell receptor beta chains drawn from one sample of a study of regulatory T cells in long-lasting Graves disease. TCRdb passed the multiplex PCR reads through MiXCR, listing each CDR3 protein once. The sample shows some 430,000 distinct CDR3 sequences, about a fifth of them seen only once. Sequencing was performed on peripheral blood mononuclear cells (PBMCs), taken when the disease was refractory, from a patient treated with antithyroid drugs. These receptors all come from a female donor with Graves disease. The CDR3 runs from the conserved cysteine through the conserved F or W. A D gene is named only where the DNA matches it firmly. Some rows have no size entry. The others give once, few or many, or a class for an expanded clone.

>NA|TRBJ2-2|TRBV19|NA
TGTGCCAGTAGTATAGGCGGGTACACCGGGGAGCTGTTTTTT
CASSIGGYTGELFF
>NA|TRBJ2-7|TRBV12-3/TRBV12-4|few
TGTGCCAGCATGCCCGGGGGGAGGGGGTCCTACGAGCAGTACTTC
CASMPGGRGSYEQYF
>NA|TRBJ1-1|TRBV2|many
TGTGCCAGCAAGGGAAGCTTGTTGAGCACTGAAGCTTTCTTT
CASKGSLLSTEAFF
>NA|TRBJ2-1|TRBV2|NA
TGTGCCAGCGGGGGGGCGGGGAACTACAATGAGCAGTTCTTC
CASGGAGNYNEQFF
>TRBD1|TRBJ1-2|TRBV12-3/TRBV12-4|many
TGTGCCAGCAGTTTAGCTCTGACAGGGCTTGACGGCTACACCTTC
CASSLALTGLDGYTF
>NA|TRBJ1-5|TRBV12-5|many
TGTGCTAGTGGTTTGATAAGAGGTAGCAATCAGCCCCAGCATTTT
CASGLIRGSNQPQHF
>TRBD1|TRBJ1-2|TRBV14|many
TGTGCCAGCAGCCCCTACTCTCGGGACAGGCGATTCCTACTATGGGGGAGCTACACCTTC
CASSPYSRDRRFLLWGSYTF
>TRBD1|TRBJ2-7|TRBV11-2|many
TGTGCCAGCAGCATCGGGACAGGCCTCAACGAGCAGTACTTC
CASSIGTGLNEQYF
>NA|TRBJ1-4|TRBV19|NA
TGTGCCAGTAGTATCTCGGGGTTGGGAGAAAAACTGTTTTTT
CASSISGLGEKLFF
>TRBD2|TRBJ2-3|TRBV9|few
TGTGCCAGCAGCTCTCGACTAGCGGGTGGGGGGACAGATACGCAGTATTTT
CASSSRLAGGGTDTQYF
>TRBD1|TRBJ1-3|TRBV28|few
TGTGCCAGCAGTCGGGGACAGATCTACTCCTCTGGAAACACCATATATTTT
CASSRGQIYSSGNTIYF
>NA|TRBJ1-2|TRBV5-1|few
TGCGCCAGCAGCTCAGGGGAATCGGGCTACACCTTC
CASSSGESGYTF
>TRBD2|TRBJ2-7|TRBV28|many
TGTGCCAGCAGGAAACACGGGGGGAACGACTACGAGCAGTACTTC
CASRKHGGNDYEQYF
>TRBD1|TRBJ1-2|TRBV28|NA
TGTGCCAGCTCACTCATACAGGGGGTTGATGGCTACACCTTC
CASSLIQGVDGYTF
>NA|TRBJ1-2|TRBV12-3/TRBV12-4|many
TGTGCCAGCAGTTTAGAATCGGCCAGAGGAGGAGGCTACACCTTC
CASSLESARGGGYTF
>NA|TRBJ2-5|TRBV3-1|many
TGTGCCAGCAGCCAATCTCCGGGAATACACCAAGAGACCCAGTACTTC
CASSQSPGIHQETQYF
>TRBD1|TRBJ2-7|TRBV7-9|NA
TGTGCCAGCAGCTCCCCTTACCGGGACAGGGGGCACGAGCAGTACTTC
CASSSPYRDRGHEQYF
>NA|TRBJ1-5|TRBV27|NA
TGTGCCAGCAGTAGGGCGGGTTTTTATCAGCCCCAGCATTTT
CASSRAGFYQPQHF
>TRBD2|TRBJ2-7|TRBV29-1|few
TGCAGCGTTGAAGGGGCGGGAGGGCCTTCCTACGAGCAGTACTTC
CSVEGAGGPSYEQYF
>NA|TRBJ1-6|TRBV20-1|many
TGCAGTGCTAGAGCCGGGACGGACCCTAATTCACCCCTCCACTTT
CSARAGTDPNSPLHF
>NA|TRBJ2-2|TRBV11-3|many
TGTGCCAGCAGCCCGGGACTGATCACCGGGGAGCTGTTTTTT
CASSPGLITGELFF
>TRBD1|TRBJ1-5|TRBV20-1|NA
TGCAGTGCTAGTCTAACAGGGGAAGGCAATCAGCCCCAGCATTTT
CSASLTGEGNQPQHF
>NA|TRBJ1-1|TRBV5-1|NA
TGCGCCAGCAGCTTGGTGGGGAAGGCTGAAGCTTTCTTT
CASSLVGKAEAFF
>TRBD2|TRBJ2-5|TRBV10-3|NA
TGTGCCATCAATAACGGGAGGGATCAAGAGACCCAGTACTTC
CAINNGRDQETQYF
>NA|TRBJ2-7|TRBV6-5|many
TGTGCCAGCAGTTACTCTACTGATTCCTACGAGCAGTACTTC
CASSYSTDSYEQYF
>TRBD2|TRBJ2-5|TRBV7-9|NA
TGTGCCAGCAGCAGAGCCGGGACTAGCGTACAGGAGACCCAGTACTTC
CASSRAGTSVQETQYF
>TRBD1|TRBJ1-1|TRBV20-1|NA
TGCAGTGCTAGGGGGACAGGGAGGAACACTGAAGCTTTCTTT
CSARGTGRNTEAFF
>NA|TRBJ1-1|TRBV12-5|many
TGTGCTAGTGGTTTCGGGAGAGGGAACACTGAAGCTTTCTTT
CASGFGRGNTEAFF
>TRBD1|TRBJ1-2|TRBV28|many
TGTGCCAGCAGACCCTGGACAGGAGGTAGTGGCTACACCTTC
CASRPWTGGSGYTF
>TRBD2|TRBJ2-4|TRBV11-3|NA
TGTGCCAGCAGCACCCTAGCGGGACTAAACATTCAGTACTTC
CASSTLAGLNIQYF
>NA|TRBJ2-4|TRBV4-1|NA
TGCGCCAGCAGCCAAGGGAGGGCGGCCAAAAACATTCAGTACTTC
CASSQGRAAKNIQYF
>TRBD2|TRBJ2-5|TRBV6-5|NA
TGTGCCAGCAGTTTAATGGGGGGACTAGCGGGGGATAGTGAAGAGACCCAGTACTTC
CASSLMGGLAGDSEETQYF
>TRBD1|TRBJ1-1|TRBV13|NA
TGTGCCAGCAGCTTGGGGGCAGGGGGCGCGGGGAACACTGAAGCTTTCTTT
CASSLGAGGAGNTEAFF
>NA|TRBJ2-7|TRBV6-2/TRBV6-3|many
TGTGCCAGCAGCCCGAGACAGCGTTCCTACGAGCAGTACTTC
CASSPRQRSYEQYF
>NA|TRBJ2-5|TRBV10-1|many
TGCGCCAGCAGTGATTCAGATTTGGGGTCAAAAGAGACCCAGTACTTC
CASSDSDLGSKETQYF
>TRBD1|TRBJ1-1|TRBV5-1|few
TGCGCCAGCAGAGTGACTTATAGGGGGCGCGGGACTGAAGCTTTCTTT
CASRVTYRGRGTEAFF
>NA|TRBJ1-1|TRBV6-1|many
TGTGCCGCCCGGTCTTCCAACACTGAAGCTTTCTTT
CAARSSNTEAFF
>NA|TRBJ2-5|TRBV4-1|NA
TGCGCCAGCAGCCGGGCCGCACAAGAGACCCAGTACTTC
CASSRAAQETQYF
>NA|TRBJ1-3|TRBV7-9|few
TGTGCCAGCAGCTTTGATCTGCCAAACCCGGTCCTCGGAAACACCATATATTTT
CASSFDLPNPVLGNTIYF
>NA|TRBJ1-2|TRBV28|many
TGTGCCACAACCCCGGGGCTTCTCTATGGCTACACCTTC
CATTPGLLYGYTF
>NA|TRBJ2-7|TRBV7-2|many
TGTGCCAGCAGCCAGTCTAGCGCTACCTACGAGCAGTACTTC
CASSQSSATYEQYF
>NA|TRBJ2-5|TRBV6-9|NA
TGTGCCAGCAGTTACGGGTTGGGGACTTCGGAGACCCAGTACTTC
CASSYGLGTSETQYF
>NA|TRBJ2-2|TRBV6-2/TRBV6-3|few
TGTGCCAGCCGAATATGGGGTTTCGGGGAGTTGGGCACCGGGGAGCTGTTTTTT
CASRIWGFGELGTGELFF
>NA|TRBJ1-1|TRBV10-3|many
TGTGCCATCAAAGCCGGATTGAACACTGAAGCTTTCTTT
CAIKAGLNTEAFF
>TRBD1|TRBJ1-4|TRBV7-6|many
TGTGCCAGCAGTCTCCGGGACAGAAATGAAAAACTGTTTTTT
CASSLRDRNEKLFF
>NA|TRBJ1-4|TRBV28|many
TGTGCCAGCCGAGGGGGGGTAGGCACTAATGAAAAACTGTTTTTT
CASRGGVGTNEKLFF